The 11 T cell receptor beta chains below come from one sample, sequenced in a study of technical replicates of blood from four donors. TCRdb keeps only in-frame clones here, not all; method: immunoSEQ multiplex PCR. The sample includes approximately 69,000 clones, about 96% of them seen just once. The sample consisted of T cells isolated from PBMCs. The receptors were gathered from a human donor in good health.

The rearrangement uses TRBV27 and TRBJ1-4; a possible D gene is TRBD1 (5 bases). Trimming stripped 7 bases from V and 0 bases from J, with 12 bases between. Germline V lookup: CDR1 MNHEY, CDR2 SMNVEV (reference sequence). The CDR3 is 15 residues long. In DNA, the CDR3 is TGTGCCAGCAAAACGTGGGGCGCAACTAATGAAAAACTGTTTTTT. This translates into CASKTWGATNEKLFF.

In this sample, this clone turned up once. This chain links TRBV11-2 with TRBJ1-4; D is unclear. Trimming left V 5 bases short and J 7 bases short, with 17 bases between. From germline, CDR1 is SGHAT and CDR2 FQNNGV. The CDR3 extends over 15 amino acids. The CDR3 nucleotides read TGTGCCAGCAGCCCCATCAGGCTTGGAACTGAAAAACTGTTTTTT. It is translated as CASSPIRLGTEKLFF.

The chain carries TRBV7-9 and TRBJ2-5; weak D call: TRBD2 (5 bases). The CDR3 consists of 12 residues. Between the trimmed V and J ends, which lost 8 bases and 4 bases, there was a span of 11 bases. The germline V gene has CDR1 SEHNR and CDR2 FQNEAQ (reference sequence). The CDR3 sequence is CASWGARETQYF. Written as DNA, the CDR3 is TGTGCCAGCTGGGGAGCGCGAGAGACCCAGTACTTC. The whole variable domain, filled in from reference TRBV7-9 and TRBJ2-5, reads DTGVSQNPRHKITKRGQNVTFRCDPISEHNRLYWYRQTLGQGPEFLTYFQNEAQLEKSRLLSDRFSAERPKGSFSTLEIQRTEQGDSAMYLCASWGARETQYFGPGTRLLVL.

The chain uses TRBV7-9 and TRBJ2-7; D not certain. Germline lookup yields CDR1 SEHNR and CDR2 FQNEAQ (reference sequence). Trimming shortened V by 1 base and J by 1 base, and 5 bases separated the two germline ends. This CDR3 spans 13 amino acids. CDR3: CASSLDKSYEQYF. The CDR3 nucleotides read TGTGCCAGCAGCTTAGACAAATCCTACGAGCAGTACTTC.

The chain employs TRBV25-1 and TRBJ2-7; maybe TRBD1 (6 bases). V lost 3 bases, J lost 3 bases, and 9 bases lay in between. The germline V gene encodes CDR1 MGHDK and CDR2 SYGVNS. This CDR3 is built from 13 residues. This CDR3 is CASSDPRGYEQYF. DNA for the CDR3: TGTGCCAGCAGTGATCCCAGGGGCTACGAGCAGTACTTC.

The chain carries TRBV15 and TRBJ1-2; D call uncertain. From germline, CDR1 is LNHNV and CDR2 YYDKDF (reference sequence). The CDR3 has 14 amino acids. V lost 4 bases to trimming and J lost 2 bases, with 11 bases between them. This chain's CDR3 is CATSIPGRNYGYTF. The CDR3 DNA sequence: TGTGCCACCAGCATCCCCGGCAGGAACTATGGCTACACCTTC.

The chain links TRBV6-5 to TRBJ2-3, with D perhaps TRBD2 (7 bases). This CDR3 comprises 15 residues. Trimming shortened V by 4 bases and J by 5 bases, and 16 bases separated the two germline ends. CDR1 is MNHEY and CDR2 is SVGAGI in the germline V gene. CDR3 amino acids: CASSSGLGGGDTQYF. As DNA, the CDR3 is TGTGCCAGCAGTTCCGGACTAGGGGGGGGAGATACGCAGTATTTT.

CDR3 nucleotides: TGTGCCAGCAGTTATAGAGCGGGAGTCAATGAGCAGTTCTTC. This sequence encodes CASSYRAGVNEQFF. V is TRBV6-5 and J is TRBJ2-1, with 8 bases fitting TRBD2. CDR1 is MNHEY, CDR2 SVGAGI, per germline. Germline trimming cut 3 bases from V and 6 bases from J; bases unmatched to any gene: 4. The CDR3 has 14 residues.

The chain couples TRBV11-2 to TRBJ2-7; D ambiguous. The CDR3 covers 11 residues. V shed 3 bases and J shed 6 bases, with 6 bases lying between them. Per the germline V gene, CDR1 is SGHAT and CDR2 is FQNNGV. CDR3 sequence reads: CASSFGLEQYF. The CDR3 DNA reads as TGTGCCAGCAGCTTCGGTCTCGAGCAGTACTTC. Full variable domain (outside the CDR3, taken from reference TRBV11-2 and TRBJ2-7): EAGVAQSPRYKIIEKRQSVAFWCNPISGHATLYWYQQILGQGPKLLIQFQNNGVVDDSQLPKDRFSAERLKGVDSTLKIQPAKLEDSAVYLCASSFGLEQYFGPGTRLTVT.

This clone was detected only once. The V gene is TRBV6-4, the J gene TRBJ2-3; 12 bases match TRBD2. The CDR3 extends over 18 amino acids. Germline V lookup: CDR1 MRHNA, CDR2 SNTAGT. With V trimmed by 4 bases and J by 4 bases, 12 bases remained unmatched. CDR3 sequence: CASSVTTSGGIDPDTQYF. The CDR3 DNA reads as TGTGCCAGCAGTGTTACGACTAGCGGGGGAATAGATCCAGATACGCAGTATTTT.

For this clone: An end of the junction does not agree with germline; a read error may underlie this. The CDR3 DNA follows: TGTGCTAGCAGCTTGAGGCAGGGCCCTTACGAGCAGTACTTC. This sequence encodes CASSLRQGPYEQYF. The chain uses TRBV7-7 and TRBJ2-7; possibly TRBD1 for D (5 bases). There are 14 residues in the CDR3. Germline CDR1 is SSHAT and CDR2 is FNYEAQ (reference sequence).